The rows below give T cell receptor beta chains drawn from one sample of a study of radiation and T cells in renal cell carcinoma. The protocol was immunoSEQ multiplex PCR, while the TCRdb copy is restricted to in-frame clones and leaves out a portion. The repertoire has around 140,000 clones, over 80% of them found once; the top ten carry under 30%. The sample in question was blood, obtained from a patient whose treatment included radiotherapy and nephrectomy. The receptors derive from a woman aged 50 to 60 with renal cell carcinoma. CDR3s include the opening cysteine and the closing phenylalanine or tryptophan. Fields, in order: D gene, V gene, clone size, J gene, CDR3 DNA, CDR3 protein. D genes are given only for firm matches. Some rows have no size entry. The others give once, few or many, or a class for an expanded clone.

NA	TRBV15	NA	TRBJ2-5	TGTGCCACCAGCAGGGACCCCCACGCGGGGGAGACCCAGTACTTC	CATSRDPHAGETQYF
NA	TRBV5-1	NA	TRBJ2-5	TGCGCCAGCAGCTTGGGGGGCTGGGGAGAGACCCAGTACTTC	CASSLGGWGETQYF
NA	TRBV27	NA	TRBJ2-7	TGTGCCAGCAGTCCAGATCTGGGGAGCTCCTACGAGCAGTACTTC	CASSPDLGSSYEQYF
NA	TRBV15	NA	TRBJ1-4	TGTGCCACCAGCAGGAGGGGGGGTGAAAAACTGTTTTTT	CATSRRGGEKLFF
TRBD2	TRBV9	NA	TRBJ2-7	TGTGCCAGCAGCCCCCGTCCCATCGGACTAGCGGGTTACTCCTACGAGCAGTACTTC	CASSPRPIGLAGYSYEQYF
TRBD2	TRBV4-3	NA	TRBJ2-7	TGCGCCAGCAGCCAAGCCATGGCGGGAGTATCGTACGAGCAGTACTTC	CASSQAMAGVSYEQYF
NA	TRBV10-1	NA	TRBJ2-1	TGCGCCAGCAGTGAGTCGCCCCTCGGGCCCTACAATGAGCAGTTCTTC	CASSESPLGPYNEQFF
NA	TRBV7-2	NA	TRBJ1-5	TGTGCCAGCAGCTTAGTGACAGCGAACAATCAGCCCCAGCATTTT	CASSLVTANNQPQHF
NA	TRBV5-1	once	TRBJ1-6	TGCGCCAGCAGCCAGGGCGTCACGGGAAAAAATTCACCCCTCCACTTT	CASSQGVTGKNSPLHF
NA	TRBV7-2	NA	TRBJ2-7	TGTGCCAGCAGCTTAGAGAGGGGACCTAACTACGAGCAGTACTTC	CASSLERGPNYEQYF
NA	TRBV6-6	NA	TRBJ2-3	TGTGCCAGCAGTTGGTTACCTAGCACAGATACGCAGTATTTT	CASSWLPSTDTQYF
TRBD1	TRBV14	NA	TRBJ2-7	TGTGCCAGCAGCCTAGGGACAGGGGACGAGCAGTACTTC	CASSLGTGDEQYF
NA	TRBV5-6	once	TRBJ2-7	TGTGCCAGCAGCTTTGGGGGGATCGATACGTCGGAGCAGTACTTC	CASSFGGIDTSEQYF
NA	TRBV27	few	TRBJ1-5	TGTGCCAGCAGTGCCCTGACAGGCAATCAGCCCCAGCATTTT	CASSALTGNQPQHF
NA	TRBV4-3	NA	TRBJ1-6	TGCGCCAGCGCAGGGGAGTTGGGATCACCCCTCCACTTT	CASAGELGSPLHF
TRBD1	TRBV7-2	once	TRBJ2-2	TGTGCCAGCAGCTCGGACAGGGCAACCGGGGAGCTGTTTTTT	CASSSDRATGELFF
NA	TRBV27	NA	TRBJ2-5	TGTGCCAGCAGTTTGGGGGGCGAGGAGACCCAGTACTTC	CASSLGGEETQYF
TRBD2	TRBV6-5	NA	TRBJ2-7	TGTGCCAGCAGTTACTCTCGCGGGGGTGTCTACGAGCAGTACTTC	CASSYSRGGVYEQYF
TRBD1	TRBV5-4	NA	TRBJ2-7	TGTGCCAGTATTATGATCGACAGGGGGCCCTACGAGCAGTACTTC	CASIMIDRGPYEQYF
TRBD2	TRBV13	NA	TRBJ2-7	TGTGCCAGCACCTCCCCGGGACTAGCGGGAGACCACTCCTACGAGCAGTACTTC	CASTSPGLAGDHSYEQYF
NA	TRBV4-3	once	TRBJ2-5	TGCGCCAGCAGCCCTGGGGGGCCCCTCGGGAGAGAGACCCAGTACTTC	CASSPGGPLGRETQYF
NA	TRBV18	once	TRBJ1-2	TGTGCCAGCTCACCACGGGAGACCAACTATGGCTACACCTTC	CASSPRETNYGYTF
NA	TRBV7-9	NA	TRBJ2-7	TGTGCCAGCAGCCTCCCGGGACCACACTACGAGCAGTACTTC	CASSLPGPHYEQYF
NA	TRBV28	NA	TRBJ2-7	TGTGCCAGCAGTACCGGGACCCCCTACGAGCAGTACTTC	CASSTGTPYEQYF